The following is a T cell receptor beta chain sequence with its context. No cognate antigen has been identified for it. No much larger clone exists at a distance of one base, and base qualities are not known. Per the germline V gene (reference sequence), SEHNR is the CDR1 and FQNEAQ is the CDR2. Cut back by 0 bases and 1 base, the V and J ends lie 12 bases apart. The CDR3 runs 16 amino acids, cysteine and phenylalanine included. CDR3 DNA only is kept here, 48 bases in frame from base 1. The sample is drawn from a study of shared clonotypes between healthy human individuals (dated by TCRdb to 2020 to 2021). Regarding the study in general: The cohort comprised a couple of women and a few men aged 18 to 49 years. For each donor, CD4 naive and CD4 memory were each run on three plates, CD8 naive on two plates, and CD8 memory on one plate. Blood TCR repertoires of a handful of healthy adults were deeply sequenced to estimate repertoire size and the extent of clonotype sharing between individuals. Libraries were prepared and TCR repertoires were sequenced by different laboratories using diverse techniques, in order to increase sequencing depth and limit assay-specific biases. Between about 0.85 and 10 billion PBMCs per donor were obtained by leukapheresis.

Healthy HIV-negative adults with no recently reported acute infections or vaccinations were included as donors. Only Caucasian adults living in Nashville, Tennessee, USA were represented among the donors. CD4+ T cells were enriched by magnetic negative selection, after which naive cells were positively selected on CD45RA and the negative fraction was taken as the memory subset. Blood was obtained by leukapheresis, after which PBMCs were separated by Ficoll-Histopaque density gradient centrifugation and cryopreserved in liquid nitrogen vapor phase. Analytical flow cytometry was used to check the purity and quantity of every magnetically sorted T cell population. From each sorted fraction, genomic DNA was isolated and quantified by UV absorbance on a Nanodrop 2000c. Study-level results and caveats: Incomplete sequencing was indicated by rarefaction of sorted-subset datasets, despite the large sequencing depth. Naive subsets generally had larger estimated clonotype richness than memory subsets did. Because the study included a small number of donors, the genetic and exposure-history diversity represented was limited. Compared with non-shared clonotypes, clonotypes shared by all four sorted-subset donors had higher generation probabilities. Only blood was sampled, and tissue TCR repertoires likely differ from those in blood. Pairwise subsampling indicated that sequencing depth was expected to affect the degree of clonotype sharing among donors. Sharing across a handful of donors was observed for around 5% of naive CD4, around 3.5% of naive CD8, over 2% of memory CD4, and 0.4% of memory CD8 clonotypes.

Using the deep immunoSEQ assay, TCR CDR3 regions were amplified from genomic DNA by multiplex PCR. Extracted genomic DNA from each cell subset was spread evenly across all wells of several immunoSEQ 96-well plates, with each plate serving as a replicate. Each replicate PCR for sorted subsets received 200 ng genomic DNA, equal to tens of thousands of T cell genomes. The purified libraries were quantified using a Qubit 3.0 fluorometer, sized with a Bioanalyzer 2100, and then quantified again using the KAPA Library Quantification kit. Every immunoSEQ 96-well plate was sequenced on a dedicated single-read 150-cycle Illumina NextSeq 550 flow cell. The original pipeline was this. Because the immunoSEQ output included only junctional sequences and no quality scores, the filtering could not be the same as the filtering used for full-length reads. Sequences were annotated with PyIR, a Python wrapper for IgBLAST v1.9, and V/J genes and CDR3 were assigned using IMGT germline references. Reads were removed for weak V/J assignments (E-value above 1e-6), missing CDR3, stop codons, out-of-frame junctions, or ambiguous translated residues. A V3J clonotype was defined by an identical inferred V gene, J gene, and CDR3 amino acid sequence. Percentage overlap between repertoires was calculated by dividing the number of shared unique clonotypes by the size of the smaller repertoire. RTK rarefaction, the Chao1 estimator, and Recon v2.1 estimates of unobserved clonotypes were used to assess repertoire richness. For all TCRbeta clonotypes obtained by the gDNA method from a few donors, generation probabilities were computed with OLGA. Held by TCRdb, this immuneACCESS table contains in-frame sequences only and omits some clones. Under half of the omission traces to an unresolved V gene where checked; the cause of the rest is unknown. The D gene and trimming were derived from the DNA, and the V and J assignments and clone size from that table. The sample profile shows 650,000 to 800,000 clones; roughly 72% of them were found once. The ten largest clones represent approximately 1.7% of the sample.

The TCR was taken from a woman aged 25 to 39 in good health. The sequenced material came from memory CD4+ T cells sorted from blood. Reading the label with the study, this specimen's cell subset or site is: CD45RA-negative fraction. The rearrangement joined TRBV7-9 to TRBJ2-5; a tentative D call is TRBD1 (6 bases match). The nucleotide sequence reads as follows: TGTGCCAGCAGCTTAGCCTTAGGACAGACCCAAGAGACCCAGTACTTC. This translates into CASSLALGQTQETQYF.